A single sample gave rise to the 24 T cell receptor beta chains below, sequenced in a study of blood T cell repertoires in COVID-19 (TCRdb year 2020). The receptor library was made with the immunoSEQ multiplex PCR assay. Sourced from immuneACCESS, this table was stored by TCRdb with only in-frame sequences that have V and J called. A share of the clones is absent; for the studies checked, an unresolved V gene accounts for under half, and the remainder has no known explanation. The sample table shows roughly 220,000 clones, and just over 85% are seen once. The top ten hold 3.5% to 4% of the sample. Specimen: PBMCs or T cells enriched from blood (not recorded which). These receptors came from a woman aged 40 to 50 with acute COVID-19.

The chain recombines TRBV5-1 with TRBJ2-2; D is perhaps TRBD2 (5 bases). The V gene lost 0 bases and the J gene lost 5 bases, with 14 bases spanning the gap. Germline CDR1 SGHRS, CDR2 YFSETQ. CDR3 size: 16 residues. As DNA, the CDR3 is TGCGCCAGCAGCTTGGTTACTGGCCCGGGGACCGGGGAGCTGTTTTTT. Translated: CASSLVTGPGTGELFF.

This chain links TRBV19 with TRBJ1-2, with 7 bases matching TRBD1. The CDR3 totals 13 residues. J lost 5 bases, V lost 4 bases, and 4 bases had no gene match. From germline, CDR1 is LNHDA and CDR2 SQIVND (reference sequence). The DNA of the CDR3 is TGTGCCAGTAGTAAGGGACAGACTTATGGCTACACCTTC. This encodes CASSKGQTYGYTF.

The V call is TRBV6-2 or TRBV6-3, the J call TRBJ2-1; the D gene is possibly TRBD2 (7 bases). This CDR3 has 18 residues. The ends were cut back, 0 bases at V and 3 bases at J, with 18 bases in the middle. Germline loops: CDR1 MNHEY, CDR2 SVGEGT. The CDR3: CASSYSAIGGGHYNEQFF. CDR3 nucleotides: TGTGCCAGCAGTTACTCCGCTATAGGGGGGGGACACTACAATGAGCAGTTCTTC.

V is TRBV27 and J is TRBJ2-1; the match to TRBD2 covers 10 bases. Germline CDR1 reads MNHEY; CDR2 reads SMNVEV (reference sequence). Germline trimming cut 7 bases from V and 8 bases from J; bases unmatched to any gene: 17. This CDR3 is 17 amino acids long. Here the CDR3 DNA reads TGTGCCAGCACCAAATATGGACTAAGCGGGAGGGAGGATGAGCAGTTCTTC. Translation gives CASTKYGLSGREDEQFF.

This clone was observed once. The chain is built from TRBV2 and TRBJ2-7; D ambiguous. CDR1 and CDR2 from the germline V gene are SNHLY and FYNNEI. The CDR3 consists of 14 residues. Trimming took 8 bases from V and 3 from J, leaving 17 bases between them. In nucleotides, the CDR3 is TGTGCCAGCTACGATCTGGCGACTGACTACGAGCAGTACTTC. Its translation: CASYDLATDYEQYF.

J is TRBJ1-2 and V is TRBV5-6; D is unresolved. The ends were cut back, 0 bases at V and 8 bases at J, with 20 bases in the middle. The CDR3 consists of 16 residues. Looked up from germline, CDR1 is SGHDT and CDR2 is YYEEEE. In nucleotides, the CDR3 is TGTGCCAGCAGCTTGGAATCTTTCCCTAAACCGTACGGCTACACCTTC. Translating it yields CASSLESFPKPYGYTF.

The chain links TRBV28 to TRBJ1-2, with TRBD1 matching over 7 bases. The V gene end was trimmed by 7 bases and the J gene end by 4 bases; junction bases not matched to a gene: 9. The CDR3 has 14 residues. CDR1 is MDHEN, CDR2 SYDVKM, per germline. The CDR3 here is CASIEQGMGYGYTF. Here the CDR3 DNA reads TGTGCCAGCATAGAACAGGGGATGGGCTATGGCTACACCTTC.

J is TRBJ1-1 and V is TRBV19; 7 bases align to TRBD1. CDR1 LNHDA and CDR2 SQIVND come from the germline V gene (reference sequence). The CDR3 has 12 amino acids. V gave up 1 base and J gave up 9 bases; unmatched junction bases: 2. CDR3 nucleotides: TGTGCCAGTAGTATAGGACAGGGCCAAGCTTTCTTT. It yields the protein CASSIGQGQAFF.

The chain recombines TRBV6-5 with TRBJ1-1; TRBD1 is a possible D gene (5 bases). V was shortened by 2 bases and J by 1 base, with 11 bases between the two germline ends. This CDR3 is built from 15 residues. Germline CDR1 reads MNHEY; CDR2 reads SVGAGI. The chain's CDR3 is CASSYLTGPNTEAFF. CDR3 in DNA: TGTGCCAGCAGTTACCTTACAGGTCCGAACACTGAAGCTTTCTTT.

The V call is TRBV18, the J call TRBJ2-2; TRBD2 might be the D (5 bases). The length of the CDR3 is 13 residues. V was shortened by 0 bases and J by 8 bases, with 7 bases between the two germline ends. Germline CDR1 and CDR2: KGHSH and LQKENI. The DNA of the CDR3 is TGTGCCAGCTCACCACCGAGAGGGGGGGAGCTGTTTTTT. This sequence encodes CASSPPRGGELFF.

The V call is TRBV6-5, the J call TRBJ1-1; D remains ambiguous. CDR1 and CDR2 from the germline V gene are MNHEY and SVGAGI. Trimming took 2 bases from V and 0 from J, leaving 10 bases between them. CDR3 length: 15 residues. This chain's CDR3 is CASSYGGGMNTEAFF. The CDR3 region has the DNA TGTGCCAGCAGTTACGGAGGTGGGATGAACACTGAAGCTTTCTTT.

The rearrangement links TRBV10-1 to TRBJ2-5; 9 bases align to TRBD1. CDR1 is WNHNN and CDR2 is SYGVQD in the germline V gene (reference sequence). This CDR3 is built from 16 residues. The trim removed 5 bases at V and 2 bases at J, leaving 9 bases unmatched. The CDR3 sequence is CASSPGQGKGQETQYF. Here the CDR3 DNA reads TGCGCCAGCAGTCCAGGACAGGGGAAGGGGCAAGAGACCCAGTACTTC.

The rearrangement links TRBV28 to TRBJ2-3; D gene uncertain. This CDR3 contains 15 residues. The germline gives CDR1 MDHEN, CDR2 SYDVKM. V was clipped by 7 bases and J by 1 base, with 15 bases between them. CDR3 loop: CASTQAGSGTDTQYF. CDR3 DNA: TGTGCCAGCACCCAGGCTGGGTCGGGCACAGATACGCAGTATTTT.

The CDR3 region has the DNA TGCGCCAGCAGCCACGACGCCCTAGCGGGCTCCTACAATGAGCAGTTCTTC. Its translation is CASSHDALAGSYNEQFF. V is TRBV4-3 and J is TRBJ2-1; 8 nucleotides align to TRBD2. Per germline, CDR1 LGHNA and CDR2 YSLEER. The ends lost 3 bases at V and 0 bases at J; junction bases unmatched: 7. This CDR3 is 17 amino acids long.

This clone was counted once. DNA for the CDR3: TGTGCCAGCAGTTTCGGACAGCGCCTCTCCTACAATGAGCAGTTCTTC. It encodes CASSFGQRLSYNEQFF. The gene calls are TRBV27 and TRBJ2-1; D might be TRBD1 (6 bases). V was clipped by 3 bases and J by 0 bases, with 12 bases between them. Germline V lookup: CDR1 MNHEY, CDR2 SMNVEV (reference sequence). The CDR3 is made up of 16 amino acids.

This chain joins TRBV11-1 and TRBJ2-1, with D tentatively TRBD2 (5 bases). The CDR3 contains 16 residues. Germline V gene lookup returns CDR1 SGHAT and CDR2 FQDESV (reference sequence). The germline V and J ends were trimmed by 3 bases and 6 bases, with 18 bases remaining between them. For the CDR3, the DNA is TGTGCCAGCAGCTTGGACCCGGGAAAGCGGAGCAATGAGCAGTTCTTC. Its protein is CASSLDPGKRSNEQFF.

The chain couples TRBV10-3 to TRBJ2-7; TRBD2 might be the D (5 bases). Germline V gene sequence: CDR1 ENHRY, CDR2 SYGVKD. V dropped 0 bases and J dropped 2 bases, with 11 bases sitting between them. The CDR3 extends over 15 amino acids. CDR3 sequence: CAISESSGGPYEQYF. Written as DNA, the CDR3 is TGTGCCATCAGTGAGTCATCGGGCGGGCCCTACGAGCAGTACTTC.

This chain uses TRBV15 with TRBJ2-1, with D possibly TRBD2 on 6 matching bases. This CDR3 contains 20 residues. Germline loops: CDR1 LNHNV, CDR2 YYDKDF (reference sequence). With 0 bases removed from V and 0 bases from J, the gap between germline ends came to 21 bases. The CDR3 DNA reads TGTGCCACCAGCAGAGAGGGGGACTGTTTGACGGTAAGCTCCTACAATGAGCAGTTCTTC. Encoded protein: CATSREGDCLTVSSYNEQFF.

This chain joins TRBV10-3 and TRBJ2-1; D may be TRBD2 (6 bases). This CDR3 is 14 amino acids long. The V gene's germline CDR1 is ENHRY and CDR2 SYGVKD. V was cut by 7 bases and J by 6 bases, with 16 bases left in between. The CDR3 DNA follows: TGTGCCATCAAACCGGGGGATCGGGTCAATGAGCAGTTCTTC. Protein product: CAIKPGDRVNEQFF.

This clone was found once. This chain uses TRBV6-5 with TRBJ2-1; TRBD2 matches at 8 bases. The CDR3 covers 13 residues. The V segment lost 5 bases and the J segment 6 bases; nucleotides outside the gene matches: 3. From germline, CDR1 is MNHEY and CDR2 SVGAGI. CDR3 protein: CASSRGGANEQFF. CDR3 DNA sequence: TGTGCCAGCAGTCGGGGGGGAGCCAATGAGCAGTTCTTC.

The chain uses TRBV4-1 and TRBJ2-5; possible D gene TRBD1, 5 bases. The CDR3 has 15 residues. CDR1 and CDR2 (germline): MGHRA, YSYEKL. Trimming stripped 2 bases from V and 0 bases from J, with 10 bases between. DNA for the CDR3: TGCGCCAGCAGCCAATTTGGCAGGGACCAAGAGACCCAGTACTTC. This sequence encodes CASSQFGRDQETQYF.

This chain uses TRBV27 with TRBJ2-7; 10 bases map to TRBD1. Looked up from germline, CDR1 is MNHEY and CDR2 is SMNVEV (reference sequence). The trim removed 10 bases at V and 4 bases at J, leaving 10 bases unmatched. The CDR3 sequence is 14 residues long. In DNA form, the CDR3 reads TGTGCCATGCCTCGGGGACAGGGGATTTACGAGCAGTACTTC. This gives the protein CAMPRGQGIYEQYF.

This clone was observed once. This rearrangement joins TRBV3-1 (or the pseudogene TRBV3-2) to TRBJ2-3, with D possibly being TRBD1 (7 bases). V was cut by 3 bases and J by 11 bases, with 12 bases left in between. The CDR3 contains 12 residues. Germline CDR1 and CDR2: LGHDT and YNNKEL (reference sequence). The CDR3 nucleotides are TGTGCCAGCAGCCAGGGCGGGACAGTGCAGTATTTT. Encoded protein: CASSQGGTVQYF.

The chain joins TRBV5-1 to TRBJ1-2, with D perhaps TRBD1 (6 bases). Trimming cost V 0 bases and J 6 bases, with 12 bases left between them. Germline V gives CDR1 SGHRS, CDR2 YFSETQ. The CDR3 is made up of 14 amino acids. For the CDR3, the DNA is TGCGCCAGCAGCTTGGATCAGGGGCGGGATGGCTACACCTTC. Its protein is CASSLDQGRDGYTF.